The 13 T cell receptor beta chains listed next were all sequenced from one sample in a study of T cells after yellow fever vaccination. TCRdb called the 5' RACE reads again in MiXCR, with one record for every CDR3 protein. Of around 150,000 distinct CDR3 sequences listed, about 7% are singletons. The material was CD4+ T cells sorted from PBMCs, obtained less than 6 days after the first yellow fever vaccination. These receptors all come from a man aged 18-30 years who received the YFV17D yellow fever vaccine.

This clonotype was detected ten times or more. The chain couples TRBV20-1 to TRBJ2-5; TRBD2 agrees at 10 bases. The CDR3 is 14 residues long. CDR1 is DFQATT and CDR2 is SNEGSKA in the germline V gene (reference sequence). J gave up 2 bases and V 7 bases, and 7 bases lay outside the gene matches. The CDR3 region has the DNA TGCAGTGGGCTCAGGACTAGCGGACAAGAGACCCAGTACTTC. This sequence encodes CSGLRTSGQETQYF.

This clonotype was counted only a few times. The V gene is TRBV6-1, the J gene TRBJ1-4; weak D call: TRBD1 (6 bases). V lost 6 bases and J 5 bases, leaving 28 bases between the germline ends. Germline V CDR1 and CDR2: MNHNS, SASEGT. The CDR3 is 19 amino acids. CDR3 amino acids: CASRKGFGRGGRGNEKLFF. The CDR3 region has the DNA TGTGCCAGCAGGAAGGGGTTCGGCAGGGGAGGACGGGGCAATGAAAAACTGTTTTTT.

This clonotype appeared a few times. This chain connects TRBV12-3 or TRBV12-4 to TRBJ2-5, with D hard to call. This CDR3 spans 12 amino acids. Between the trimmed V and J ends, which lost 4 bases and 5 bases, there was a span of 8 bases. The CDR3 DNA sequence: TGTGCCAGCAGTTCGCAGGCGGAGACCCAGTACTTC. This sequence encodes CASSSQAETQYF.

At least ten counts were recorded for this clonotype. The V gene is TRBV20-1, the J gene TRBJ2-3; 10 bases are a match to TRBD2. The CDR3 is made up of 14 amino acids. J was trimmed by 7 bases and V by 5 bases; bases with no gene match: 9. Germline CDR1 is DFQATT and CDR2 is SNEGSKA (reference sequence). In DNA, the CDR3 is TGCAGTGCTCCGAGCGGGGGGGCATGGTATACGCAGTATTTT. Translated: CSAPSGGAWYTQYF.

This chain joins TRBV4-1 and TRBJ1-5; 10 nucleotides agree with TRBD1. V shed 4 bases, J shed 4 bases, and the junction held 13 bases outside the gene matches. Looked up from germline, CDR1 is MGHRA and CDR2 is YSYEKL. The CDR3 is 18 amino acids. The CDR3 here is CASSRGQGTLGVNQPQHF. DNA of the CDR3: TGCGCCAGCAGCCGGGGACAGGGGACCCTAGGGGTGAATCAGCCCCAGCATTTT.

The chain has TRBV7-8 and TRBJ1-3; D gene uncertain. From germline, CDR1 is SGHVS and CDR2 FQNEAQ. Trimming took off 8 bases at V and 0 bases at J, with 8 bases between the two ends. There are 13 residues in the CDR3. CDR3 nucleotide sequence: TGTGCCAGCGCACAAGTCTCTGGAAACACCATATATTTT. Translating gives CASAQVSGNTIYF.

There are many counts of this clonotype. The chain combines TRBV9 with TRBJ2-1; D assignment may be TRBD1 or TRBD2 (5 bases each). V dropped 4 bases and J dropped 1 base, with 21 bases sitting between them. The length of the CDR3 is 18 residues. Germline V gives CDR1 SGDLS, CDR2 YYNGEE. The CDR3 bases are TGTGCCAGCAGCTCCGCCGGGGCAAACCCCCTTTCCTACAATGAGCAGTTCTTC. The encoded protein is CASSSAGANPLSYNEQFF.

This clonotype occurred many times. This rearrangement joins TRBV5-1 to TRBJ2-1; D may be TRBD1 (5 bases). Trimming left V 5 bases short and J 6 bases short, with 18 bases between. Germline CDR1 SGHRS, CDR2 YFSETQ. This CDR3 is 15 amino acids long. CDR3: CASSWTPHLGNEQFF. Written as DNA, the CDR3 is TGCGCCAGCAGTTGGACACCACATCTGGGCAATGAGCAGTTCTTC. The variable domain in full, with the rest retrieved from reference TRBV5-1 and TRBJ2-1, is KAGVTQTPRYLIKTRGQQVTLSCSPISGHRSVSWYQQTPGQGLQFLFEYFSETQRNKGNFPGRFSGRQFSNSRSEMNVSTLELGDSALYLCASSWTPHLGNEQFFGPGTRLTVL.

This clonotype was observed a few times. This rearrangement joins TRBV7-9 to TRBJ1-1, with 7 bases lining up with TRBD1. The J segment lost 3 bases and the V segment lost 1 base, leaving 2 bases of the junction unmatched. CDR3 length: 14 amino acids. Looked up from germline, CDR1 is SEHNR and CDR2 is FQNEAQ (reference sequence). The CDR3 region is CASSLEGTDTEAFF. CDR3 coding DNA: TGTGCCAGCAGCTTAGAAGGGACAGACACTGAAGCTTTCTTT.

This chain links TRBV2 with TRBJ2-5; TRBD1 or TRBD2 may be the D gene (5 bases each). Deletions cut 6 bases from V and 5 bases from J, with 19 bases between. This CDR3 is 15 amino acids long. Germline V gene data show CDR1 as SNHLY and CDR2 as FYNNEI. CDR3 coding DNA: TGTGCCAGCAGGGCCGGGGCGGATCATATTGAGACCCAGTACTTC. As protein: CASRAGADHIETQYF.

This clonotype was found many times. The chain uses TRBV11-2 and TRBJ2-1; 9 bases are a match to TRBD1. The CDR3 is made up of 16 amino acids. From germline, CDR1 is SGHAT and CDR2 FQNNGV. J lost 6 bases, V lost 5 bases, and 11 bases had no gene match. The CDR3 region is CASSTHRRDRVNEQFF. CDR3 bases: TGTGCCAGCAGCACCCACCGCCGGGACAGGGTCAATGAGCAGTTCTTC.

This clonotype has just a few counts. The chain recombines TRBV20-1 with TRBJ1-3, with D tentatively TRBD1 (6 bases). V was clipped by 0 bases and J by 0 bases, with 9 bases between them. Germline CDR1 DFQATT, CDR2 SNEGSKA (reference sequence). CDR3 size: 15 residues. CDR3 sequence: CSARDPRGSGNTIYF. CDR3 DNA: TGCAGTGCTAGAGACCCCAGGGGCTCTGGAAACACCATATATTTT.

This chain links TRBV11-1 with TRBJ2-1; 15 bases line up with TRBD2. V was clipped by 8 bases and J by 0 bases; unmatched bases: 14. Germline CDR1 and CDR2: SGHAT and FQDESV (reference sequence). The CDR3 covers 20 residues. The CDR3 loop reads CASFRGTSGGLVSSYNEQFF. CDR3 coding DNA: TGTGCCAGCTTCCGGGGGACTAGCGGGGGGCTCGTTAGCTCCTACAATGAGCAGTTCTTC. The entire variable domain, with the rest obtained from reference TRBV11-1 and TRBJ2-1, is as follows: EAEVAQSPRYKITEKSQAVAFWCDPISGHATLYWYRQILGQGPELLVQFQDESVVDDSQLPKDRFSAERLKGVDSTLKIQPAELGDSAMYLCASFRGTSGGLVSSYNEQFFGPGTRLTVL.